This T cell receptor (beta chain) was recorded in a study of T cell responses to AZD1222 COVID-19 vaccine. Assay used: immunoSEQ multiplex PCR; TCRdb lists only in-frame clones, some missing. The sample has around 150,000 clones; roughly 80% are singletons. This clone has a count of ten or more. Its matching antigen is unknown. Other DNA sequences within the sample encode an identical CDR3. General study results and limits: Donors were largely white British and mainly female; clonal diversity was possibly underestimated. Nearly half of spike-specific TCRs reportedly target unmutated variant regions.

Trimming took 6 bases from V and 1 from J, leaving 6 bases between them. This CDR3 region has 12 residues. The receptor's source is an adult in good health. This chain uses TRBV12-3 or TRBV12-4 with TRBJ1-2; D is unresolved. Specimen: peripheral blood, collected on day 0 of AZD1222 vaccination. CDR3 sequence: CASSLVNYGYTF. CDR3 bases: TGTGCCAGCAGCCTAGTTAACTATGGCTACACCTTC.